Shown below are 9 T cell receptor beta chains from a single sample sequenced in a study of T cells in localized non-small cell lung cancer. The method was immunoSEQ multiplex PCR; TCRdb's version includes in-frame clones alone and lacks a portion of them. Among fewer than 100,000 clones listed, 80% to 90% were seen once. The material was peripheral blood, obtained before any cancer treatment. The receptor set was obtained from a man between 40 and 70 years old with stage I squamous cell lung carcinoma.

The genes are TRBV7-6 and TRBJ2-2; D unresolved. The CDR3 contains 15 residues. The V gene lost 5 bases and the J gene lost 3 bases, with 13 bases spanning the gap. Germline lookup yields CDR1 SGHVS and CDR2 FNYEAQ. The CDR3 reads CASSPEQSYTGELFF. CDR3 in DNA: TGTGCCAGCAGCCCTGAACAGTCGTACACCGGGGAGCTGTTTTTT.

This chain joins TRBV7-2 and TRBJ2-3; D ambiguous. Trimming removed 3 bases at V and 2 bases at J, with 9 bases between. The CDR3 sequence is 14 residues long. Germline CDR1 is SGHTA and CDR2 is FQGNSA. The CDR3 loop reads CASSLYSHTDTQYF. The CDR3, as DNA: TGTGCCAGCAGCTTGTACAGTCACACAGATACGCAGTATTTT.

This clone appeared once. The rearrangement links TRBV7-3 to TRBJ1-1; 7 bases are a match to TRBD1. Per germline, CDR1 SGHTA and CDR2 FQGTGA. The CDR3 has 15 amino acids. V was pared by 0 bases and J by 3 bases, with 4 bases of the junction left unmatched. CDR3 bases: TGTGCCAGCAGCTTAACCGGGACAGTTGACACTGAAGCTTTCTTT. Translating gives CASSLTGTVDTEAFF.

The gene calls are TRBV2 and TRBJ2-7, with a possible D match to TRBD1 (5 bases). The CDR3 spans 14 residues. The germline V and J ends were trimmed by 3 bases and 0 bases, with 9 bases remaining between them. Germline V gene lookup returns CDR1 SNHLY and CDR2 FYNNEI. The CDR3 DNA sequence: TGTGCCAGCAGTGATGGGGCAGGCTCCTACGAGCAGTACTTC. Translated: CASSDGAGSYEQYF.

The rearrangement joins TRBV6-1 to TRBJ1-1, with D unresolved. CDR1 MNHNS and CDR2 SASEGT come from the germline V gene. V was trimmed by 6 bases and J by 3 bases, leaving 2 bases between them. This CDR3 spans 10 amino acids. CDR3 DNA sequence: TGTGCCAGCAGGGACACTGAAGCTTTCTTT. Translated: CASRDTEAFF.

This sequence joins TRBV5-4 and TRBJ2-2; 7 bases are shared with TRBD1. Trimming removed 4 bases from V and 1 base from J; junction bases left unmatched: 4. The CDR3 is 15 amino acids. Per germline, CDR1 SGHNT and CDR2 YYREEE (reference sequence). As DNA, the CDR3 is TGTGCCAGCAGCGTGGGACAGAGGAACACCGGGGAGCTGTTTTTT. This gives the protein CASSVGQRNTGELFF.

This clone was detected a few times. The chain is built from TRBV29-1 and TRBJ1-1; D gene ambiguous. The CDR3 covers 12 residues. V lost 5 bases to trimming and J lost 0 bases, with 7 bases between them. In germline, CDR1 is SQVTM, CDR2 ANQGSEA. CDR3 nucleotide sequence: TGCAGCGTTTCTGACCTGAACACTGAAGCTTTCTTT. Amino acids: CSVSDLNTEAFF. The variable domain in full, completed from reference TRBV29-1 and TRBJ1-1, reads SAVISQKPSRDICQRGTSLTIQCQVDSQVTMMFWYRQQPGQSLTLIATANQGSEATYESGFVIDKFPISRPNLTFSTLTVSNMSPEDSSIYLCSVSDLNTEAFFGQGTRLTVV.

The chain is built from TRBV6-1 and TRBJ1-5; D is unclear. This CDR3 has 13 residues. Trimming pared 7 bases from V and 2 bases from J, leaving 9 bases between. Germline V lookup: CDR1 MNHNS, CDR2 SASEGT. CDR3 loop: CASKYSGNQPQHF. In DNA form, the CDR3 reads TGTGCCAGCAAATATAGCGGCAATCAGCCCCAGCATTTT.

This clone was recorded a few times. CDR3 bases: TGTGCCAGCAGTTTATCCGGGGGCCCGGGATACGAGCAGTACTTC. It codes for CASSLSGGPGYEQYF. The rearrangement links TRBV28 to TRBJ2-7, with D tentatively TRBD1 or TRBD2 (6 bases each). The germline V gene encodes CDR1 MDHEN and CDR2 SYDVKM. V was clipped by 1 base and J by 4 bases, with 14 bases between them. CDR3 length equals 15 residues.